The clone carrying this T cell receptor (beta chain) was counted only a few times. Its antigen is currently unknown. Unique molecular identifiers featured in each of the TCR beta cDNA libraries. Each sample of roughly 1 to 11 million input T cells yielded roughly 500,000 cDNA molecules, so each molecule approximated one T cell. TCRdb recomputed calls from the PCR reads with MiXCR, one row per CDR3 protein. In the table there are 700,000 to 800,000 distinct CDR3 sequences, roughly 27% of which are singletons. This CDR3 has 20 residues. CDR1 is MNHNS, CDR2 SASEGT, per germline. Trimming removed 0 bases at V and 4 bases at J, with 25 bases between. These data are taken from a study of post-analysis software for immune sequencing data. Study conclusions and caveats: Diversity measured as normalized Chao1 was significantly lower in multiple sclerosis patients than in controls. Five TRBV segments were significantly more frequent in patients than in controls. TRBV5-6, TRBV5-1 and TRBV20-1 were among these segments.

Sequenced material: blood. This TCR derives from a girl aged 10-17 years with multiple sclerosis. V and J are TRBV6-1 and TRBJ1-5; D not resolved. CDR3 loop: CASSEATPYYPGRTNQPQHF. CDR3 nucleotides: TGTGCCAGCAGTGAAGCTACCCCCTACTACCCGGGCAGGACTAATCAGCCCCAGCATTTT.